A selection of T cell receptor beta chains follows, all from one sample in a study of blood T cells in healthy people across ages. TCRdb independently ran MiXCR on the 5' RACE reads; one entry per CDR3 protein. The sample gives about 620,000 distinct CDR3 sequences, over 40% of which show up once; approximately 15% is in the top ten. The sample taken for sequencing was blood. These receptors were taken from a woman over 75 in good health. Each CDR3 is given with its conserved first and last residue. A D gene is named only where the DNA matches it firmly. The size field is filled for only some rows; it gives once, few, many or a size class.

V gene,D gene,J gene,clone size,CDR3 DNA,CDR3 protein
TRBV28,TRBD2,TRBJ2-7,few,TGTGCCAGCAGTTCCCCGGGACTAGAGGGCGATGAGCAGTACTTC,CASSSPGLEGDEQYF
TRBV20-1,-,TRBJ1-1,-,TGCAGTGCTAGTCGGGGTAACACTGAAGCTTTCTTT,CSASRGNTEAFF
TRBV15,-,TRBJ1-1,-,TGTGCCACCACAACCGGGACGTTGAACACTGAAGCTTTCTTT,CATTTGTLNTEAFF
TRBV11-1,TRBD1,TRBJ2-1,many,TGTGCCAGCAGCCCCGACAGGGGGGCCTACAATGAGCAGTTCTTC,CASSPDRGAYNEQFF
TRBV25-1,-,TRBJ1-6,-,TGTGCCAGCAATATTACAGGCTGGGGACCCCTCCACTTT,CASNITGWGPLHF
TRBV25-1,-,TRBJ2-7,-,TGTGCCAGCAGGTATTTGGAGACCTACGAGCAGTACTTC,CASRYLETYEQYF
TRBV6-6,TRBD2,TRBJ2-4,-,TGTGCCAGCAGTTTCGGGACTACCCACCCTATGGAAAACATTCAGTACTTC,CASSFGTTHPMENIQYF
TRBV20-1,-,TRBJ2-5,-,TGCAGTTTATCTAGGGCGGAGATGTTCGAAGAGACCCAGTACTTC,CSLSRAEMFEETQYF
TRBV27,TRBD2,TRBJ2-7,-,TGTGCCAGCAGTTTATTCGCGGGAGGGTCCTACGAGCAGTACTTC,CASSLFAGGSYEQYF
TRBV28,TRBD1,TRBJ2-5,-,TGTGCCAGCAGTTCCCGGGACAGACAGTACTTC,CASSSRDRQYF
TRBV20-1,-,TRBJ1-4,-,TGCAGTGCCCTGATTTCCGCCGGGGGGGGCTTAAATGAAAAACTGTTTTTT,CSALISAGGGLNEKLFF
TRBV2,-,TRBJ2-4,once,TGTGCCAGCAGTGAAGCGGGGCGCGCGAAAAACATTCAGTACTTC,CASSEAGRAKNIQYF
TRBV20-1,TRBD2,TRBJ2-7,many,TGCAGTGCTAGATCGGGACTAGTCGGGGACGAGCAGTACTTC,CSARSGLVGDEQYF
TRBV2,-,TRBJ2-7,many,TGTGCCAGCAGTGAAGTGGGCAGGGTAACCTACGAGCAGTACTTC,CASSEVGRVTYEQYF
TRBV29-1,TRBD2,TRBJ2-1,many,TGCAGCGTTGGGGGCCTAGCGGGAGGGCCGAAAAATGAGCAGTTCTTC,CSVGGLAGGPKNEQFF
TRBV20-1,-,TRBJ1-6,once,TGCAGTGCTAGGGACGGGGGATCACCCCTCCACTTT,CSARDGGSPLHF
TRBV10-3,-,TRBJ2-1,-,TGTGCCATCAGTGATAGGGACAATGAGCAGTTCTTC,CAISDRDNEQFF
TRBV6-1,-,TRBJ2-6,-,TGTGCCAGCAGTGAAAACTGGGGGGACAGTAAGCCTTCTGGGGCCAACGTCCTGACTTTC,CASSENWGDSKPSGANVLTF
TRBV7-9,-,TRBJ1-1,-,TGTGCCAGCAGCTTAGTATTCGGGCAGCGCGACAAAGCTTTCTTT,CASSLVFGQRDKAFF
TRBV10-3,-,TRBJ2-3,-,TGTGCCATCAGGGACGGGGGAACAGATACGCAGTATTTT,CAIRDGGTDTQYF
TRBV10-3,-,TRBJ1-6,-,TGTGCCATCAGGGAGGACAGTAATTCACCCCTCCACTTT,CAIREDSNSPLHF
TRBV20-1,-,TRBJ2-7,once,TGCAGTGCCGGGACGGCTTTAGGCGAGCAGTACTTC,CSAGTALGEQYF
TRBV27,-,TRBJ2-1,many,TGTGCCAGCAGTTTGCGGTCCCGTAATGAGCAGTTCTTC,CASSLRSRNEQFF
TRBV3-1,-,TRBJ2-7,-,TGTGCCAGCAGCCAAGATCCGGCGGGATTAAGCGAGCAGTACTTC,CASSQDPAGLSEQYF
TRBV28,TRBD1,TRBJ1-4,-,TGTGCCAGCAAGACCGGGACAGGGAGTGAAAAACTGTTTTTT,CASKTGTGSEKLFF
TRBV7-2,TRBD1,TRBJ2-5,-,TGTGCCAGCAGCACCCGACAGGGGAACCTCCAAGAGACCCAGTACTTC,CASSTRQGNLQETQYF
TRBV6-6,-,TRBJ1-2,once,TGTGCCAGCAGTTACGTTCAGGGGACAAACTATGGCTACACCTTC,CASSYVQGTNYGYTF
TRBV20-1,-,TRBJ2-1,many,TGCAGTGCTAGAGTAGGCAGGTACTCCTACAATGAGCAGTTCTTC,CSARVGRYSYNEQFF
TRBV20-1,TRBD1,TRBJ2-7,-,TGCAGTGCACCCGGGACAGGAGGTACCTACGAGCAGTACTTC,CSAPGTGGTYEQYF
TRBV7-9,-,TRBJ2-7,-,TGTGCCAGCAACCGGGGGACAGCTCGTACCTACAATGAGCAGTACTTC,CASNRGTARTYNEQYF